The 18 T cell receptor beta chains below all came from one sample that was sequenced in a study of cytomegalovirus exposure and HLA in healthy donors. Primers for the PCR totalled 60 Vbeta and 13 Jbeta. The protocol was immunoSEQ multiplex PCR, while the TCRdb copy is restricted to in-frame clones and leaves out a portion. The sample lists about 190,000 clones, 81% occurring once. Sequenced input: PBMCs. Receptors were obtained from a woman between 18 and 29 years old in good health and CMV-seropositive.

The chain couples TRBV6-1 to TRBJ1-5, with a weak D call TRBD1 (6 bases). With 3 bases removed from V and 4 bases from J, the gap between germline ends came to 16 bases. From germline, CDR1 is MNHNS and CDR2 SASEGT. This CDR3 has 16 residues. The CDR3, as DNA: TGTGCCAGCAGTGATTTCCCAGCAGGGGCGAATCAGCCCCAGCATTTT. Translated: CASSDFPAGANQPQHF.

The chain has TRBV7-3 and TRBJ2-3; no clear D. The CDR3 sequence is 14 residues long. V lost 2 bases, J lost 2 bases, and 8 bases lay in between. CDR1 is SGHTA and CDR2 is FQGTGA in the germline V gene. The CDR3 reads CASSLVTYTDTQYF. The CDR3, as DNA: TGTGCCAGCAGCTTAGTCACATACACAGATACGCAGTATTTT.

The rearrangement links TRBV11-3 to TRBJ2-1; 9 bases match TRBD1. Germline values: CDR1 SGHNT, CDR2 YENEEA. This CDR3 contains 14 residues. The ends lost 5 bases at V and 4 bases at J; junction bases unmatched: 3. The CDR3 protein is CASSSGTGYNEQFF. CDR3 nucleotide sequence: TGTGCCAGCAGCAGCGGGACAGGGTACAATGAGCAGTTCTTC.

The chain employs TRBV5-4 and TRBJ2-2; D gene unclear. Trimming stripped 3 bases from V and 1 base from J, with 7 bases between. The CDR3 sequence is 14 residues long. The germline V gene has CDR1 SGHNT and CDR2 YYREEE (reference sequence). In DNA, the CDR3 is TGTGCCAGCAGCTCACAAAAGAACACCGGGGAGCTGTTTTTT. It codes for CASSSQKNTGELFF.

The chain combines TRBV7-6 with TRBJ2-3, with D uncertain. The V end lost 0 bases, the J end lost 3 bases, and 10 bases lay between the germline ends. The CDR3 covers 15 residues. Germline values: CDR1 SGHVS, CDR2 FNYEAQ. CDR3 loop: CASSLALRLTDTQYF. In DNA, the CDR3 is TGTGCCAGCAGCTTAGCGCTCAGGTTGACAGATACGCAGTATTTT.

The chain has TRBV30 and TRBJ2-3, with a tentative D call TRBD2 (5 bases). The CDR3 length is 15 residues. Per germline, CDR1 GTSNPN and CDR2 SVGIG (reference sequence). Deletions cut 6 bases from V and 4 bases from J, with 20 bases between. The CDR3 DNA sequence: TGTGCCTGCCGTAGACTAAACCTCGACGCAGATACGCAGTATTTT. Translation gives CACRRLNLDADTQYF.

The chain joins TRBV5-6 to TRBJ2-2; TRBD2 is a possible D gene (5 bases). Trimming took 0 bases from V and 2 from J, leaving 11 bases between them. CDR1 and CDR2 (germline): SGHDT, YYEEEE. This CDR3 is 16 amino acids long. The CDR3 loop is CASSLVGALNTGELFF. The CDR3 region has the DNA TGTGCCAGCAGCTTGGTGGGAGCCCTCAACACCGGGGAGCTGTTTTTT.

This clone was seen only a few times. The chain joins TRBV4-3 to TRBJ2-2, with 7 bases matching TRBD1. The CDR3 is made up of 17 amino acids. V dropped 6 bases and J dropped 6; count of bases not matched to a gene: 16. Germline CDR1 LGHNA, CDR2 YSLEER. The CDR3 loop is CASSFRDRDSLAGELFF. The CDR3 DNA sequence: TGCGCCAGCAGTTTCCGGGACAGAGATTCTTTAGCCGGGGAGCTGTTTTTT.

This chain connects TRBV5-1 to TRBJ2-1, with D possibly TRBD2 on 7 matching bases. The CDR3 has 14 amino acids. CDR1 is SGHRS, CDR2 YFSETQ, per germline. V dropped 0 bases and J dropped 9 bases, with 13 bases sitting between them. The DNA of the CDR3 is TGCGCCAGCAGCTTGGTGGGGGGGCAGGGTGAGCAGTTCTTC. Protein product: CASSLVGGQGEQFF.

CDR3 sequence: CASSYPQTANYGYTF. CDR3 in DNA: TGTGCCAGCAGTTACCCCCAGACAGCCAACTATGGCTACACCTTC. V and J are TRBV6-6 and TRBJ1-2, with D tentatively TRBD1 (5 bases). The CDR3 is 15 residues long. V lost 2 bases to trimming and J lost 2 bases, with 12 bases between them. The germline V gene encodes CDR1 MNHNY and CDR2 SVGAGI (reference sequence).

In its sample, this clone was seen a few times. V and J are TRBV7-2 and TRBJ2-5; D possibly corresponds to TRBD1 (6 bases). CDR1 SGHTA and CDR2 FQGNSA come from the germline V gene. The V gene lost 7 bases and the J gene lost 2 bases, with 17 bases spanning the gap. The CDR3 spans 15 residues. CDR3 residues: CASNTVQGLQETQYF. In DNA, the CDR3 is TGTGCCAGCAACACAGTTCAGGGGTTACAAGAGACCCAGTACTTC.

The chain recombines TRBV30 with TRBJ1-1; D gene uncertain. Germline assignment: CDR1 GTSNPN and CDR2 SVGIG (reference sequence). Deletions cut 2 bases from V and 1 base from J, with 2 bases between. This CDR3 has 11 residues. CDR3 bases: TGTGCCTGGAGTCGGAACACTGAAGCTTTCTTT. Translation: CAWSRNTEAFF.

The chain couples TRBV19 to TRBJ2-4, with TRBD1 matching 8 bases. V trimming: 5 bases; J trimming: 9 bases; junction bases outside the gene matches: 9. The CDR3 contains 14 residues. Germline CDR1 LNHDA, CDR2 SQIVND (reference sequence). CDR3 sequence: CASSPRGRSFIQYF. The CDR3 region has the DNA TGTGCCAGTAGTCCCAGGGGGCGTTCTTTCATTCAGTACTTC.

The chain couples TRBV9 to TRBJ1-3, with TRBD1 as a possible D gene (6 bases). Germline CDR1 SGDLS, CDR2 YYNGEE. The CDR3 length is 15 residues. Trimming removed 0 bases from V and 3 bases from J, with 10 bases in between. CDR3 residues: CASSVVGASGNTIYF. CDR3 in DNA: TGTGCCAGCAGCGTAGTGGGGGCTAGTGGAAACACCATATATTTT.

The chain has TRBV15 and TRBJ2-5; D may be TRBD1 (6 bases). This CDR3 has 16 amino acids. CDR1 and CDR2 from the germline V gene are LNHNV and YYDKDF (reference sequence). V was shortened by 3 bases and J by 1 base, with 15 bases between the two germline ends. CDR3 amino acids: CATSSQPDSSQETQYF. Here the CDR3 DNA reads TGTGCCACCAGCAGCCAGCCGGACAGCTCCCAAGAGACCCAGTACTTC.

The chain links TRBV4-3 to TRBJ1-6; perhaps TRBD1 as D (6 bases). The CDR3 runs 16 residues. In germline, CDR1 is LGHNA, CDR2 YSLEER. V lost 0 bases to trimming and J lost 7 bases, with 13 bases between them. CDR3 bases: TGCGCCAGCAGCCAAGAGAAGGACAGATCAAATTCACCCCTCCACTTT. This translates into CASSQEKDRSNSPLHF.

This chain connects TRBV6-1 to TRBJ1-2; D unresolved. V was trimmed by 2 bases and J by 6 bases, leaving 13 bases between them. The V gene's germline CDR1 is MNHNS and CDR2 SASEGT. The CDR3 sequence is 14 residues long. As DNA, the CDR3 is TGTGCCAGCAGTGAATTGTACGGGGTGCATGGCTACACCTTC. Translated, it gives CASSELYGVHGYTF.

The V gene is TRBV5-5, the J gene TRBJ2-7, with D perhaps matching TRBD1 (5 bases). The CDR3 length is 14 residues. Trimming cost V 3 bases and J 5 bases, with 15 bases left between them. The germline gives CDR1 SGHKS, CDR2 YYEKEE (reference sequence). In DNA form, the CDR3 reads TGTGCCAGCAGCTCAGACAGAGCTTCGGACGAGCAGTACGTC. Its protein is CASSSDRASDEQYV.